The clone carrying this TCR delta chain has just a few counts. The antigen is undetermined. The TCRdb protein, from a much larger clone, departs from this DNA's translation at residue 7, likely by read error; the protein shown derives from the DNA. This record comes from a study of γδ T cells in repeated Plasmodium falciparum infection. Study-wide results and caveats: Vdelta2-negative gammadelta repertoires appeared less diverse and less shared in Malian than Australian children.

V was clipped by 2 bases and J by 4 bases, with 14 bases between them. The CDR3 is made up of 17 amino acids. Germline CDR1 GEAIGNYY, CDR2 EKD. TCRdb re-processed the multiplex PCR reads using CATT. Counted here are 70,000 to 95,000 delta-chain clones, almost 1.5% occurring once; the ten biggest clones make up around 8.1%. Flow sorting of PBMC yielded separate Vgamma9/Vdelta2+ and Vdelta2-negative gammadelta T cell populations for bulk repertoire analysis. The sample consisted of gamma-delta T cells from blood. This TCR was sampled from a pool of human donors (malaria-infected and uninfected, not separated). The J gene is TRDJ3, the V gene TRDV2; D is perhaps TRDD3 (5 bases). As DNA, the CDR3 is TGTGCCTGTGACAGAGGGGGTACGACTTGGGACACCCGACAGATGTTTTTC. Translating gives CACDRGGTTWDTRQMFF.